The 15 T cell receptor beta chains reported below all come from one sample, sequenced in a study of OX40 agonist ivuxolimab in advanced cancers. Clones were sequenced by immunoSEQ multiplex PCR, and TCRdb holds only the in-frame ones, with some missing. The sample lists 25,000 to 40,000 clones, 75% to 95% occurring once. The sequencing here drew on CD4+ or CD8+ T cells sorted from blood, taken in a trial of the OX40 agonist ivuxolimab. Receptors were obtained from an adult with an advanced solid tumor such as melanoma, head and neck, liver or kidney cancer.

The chain joins TRBV4-1 to TRBJ2-5; 7 bases fit TRBD1. TRBJ2-7 explains the end of the DNA better; the J call may be wrong. The CDR3 loop spans 13 amino acids. Per the germline V gene, CDR1 is MGHRA and CDR2 is YSYEKL. The DNA of the CDR3 is TGCGCCAGCAGCCTCGAGGACAGGTTCGAGCAGTACTTC. Its protein product is CASSLEDRFEQYF.

DNA for the CDR3: TGTGCCAGCAGCCAAGCCCTACAGCGTCCTAGCACAGATACGCAGTATTTT. Its protein is CASSQALQRPSTDTQYF. The chain joins TRBV4-2 to TRBJ2-3; no definite D call. This CDR3 region has 17 residues. Trimming stripped 1 base from V and 0 bases from J, with 14 bases between. Germline assignment: CDR1 LGHNA and CDR2 YNFKEQ.

V is TRBV28 and J is TRBJ2-2; 9 nucleotides match TRBD2. The ends lost 5 bases at V and 8 bases at J; junction bases unmatched: 15. Germline CDR1 is MDHEN and CDR2 is SYDVKM. CDR3 length: 17 residues. CDR3 region: CASSALAGTDRAGELFF. The CDR3 region has the DNA TGTGCCAGCAGTGCCCTAGCGGGAACCGATCGGGCGGGGGAGCTGTTTTTT.

This clone was seen once. The V call is TRBV6-1, the J call TRBJ2-6, with D uncertain. Per germline, CDR1 MNHNS and CDR2 SASEGT. Trimming pared 1 base from V and 0 bases from J, leaving 1 base between. The CDR3 runs 14 residues. The CDR3, as DNA: TGTGCCAGCAGTGAAGGCTCTGGGGCCAACGTCCTGACTTTC. It is translated as CASSEGSGANVLTF.

This clone was detected only a few times. Germline and junction disagree at one end, which may indicate a read error. The chain employs TRBV7-7 and TRBJ1-1, with D tentatively TRBD1 (6 bases). In germline, CDR1 is SSHAT, CDR2 FNYEAQ (reference sequence). The CDR3 is made up of 15 amino acids. The CDR3 reads CASSSPTGLGTEAFF. The CDR3 nucleotides are TGTGCTAGCAGCTCCCCTACAGGGTTGGGCACTGAAGCTTTCTTT.

The CDR3, as DNA: TGTGCCAGCAGTTTGACAGAGAGCTCCTATAATTCACCCCTCCACTTT. It translates to CASSLTESSYNSPLHF. The chain recombines TRBV27 with TRBJ1-6, with D perhaps matching TRBD1 (5 bases). Trimming removed 3 bases at V and 0 bases at J, with 9 bases between. The CDR3 runs 16 residues. The germline CDR1 and CDR2 sequences are MNHEY and SMNVEV (reference sequence).

The genes are TRBV7-9 and TRBJ2-7, with 9 bases aligning to TRBD2. The CDR3 loop spans 15 amino acids. V shed 0 bases, J shed 7 bases, and the junction held 7 bases outside the gene matches. Per germline, CDR1 SEHNR and CDR2 FQNEAQ (reference sequence). The DNA of the CDR3 is TGTGCCAGCAGCTTAGCTGTAGCGGGAGTCGGGGAGCAGTACTTC. This gives the protein CASSLAVAGVGEQYF.

The chain combines TRBV28 with TRBJ2-7; D uncertain. The germline V gene has CDR1 MDHEN and CDR2 SYDVKM. The CDR3 runs 13 residues. The ends were cut back, 2 bases at V and 7 bases at J, with 12 bases in the middle. CDR3 in amino acids: CASSLRSVWEQYF. As DNA, the CDR3 is TGTGCCAGCAGTTTAAGATCGGTTTGGGAGCAGTACTTC.

V usage is TRBV9 and J usage is TRBJ1-2, with D hard to call. V was pared by 5 bases and J by 2 bases, with 4 bases between. The germline gives CDR1 SGDLS, CDR2 YYNGEE. CDR3 length: 11 residues. The CDR3 nucleotides read TGTGCCAGCAGGGGAAACTATGGCTACACCTTC. It codes for CASRGNYGYTF.

J is TRBJ2-7 and V is TRBV19; possible D gene TRBD1, 5 bases. Germline V gives CDR1 LNHDA, CDR2 SQIVND (reference sequence). V was shortened by 4 bases and J by 1 base, with 8 bases between the two germline ends. The length of the CDR3 is 13 residues. Here the CDR3 reads CASSTGKSYEQYF. The CDR3 DNA reads as TGTGCCAGTAGTACAGGGAAGTCCTACGAGCAGTACTTC.

The rearrangement uses TRBV12-5 and TRBJ1-2; unclear D gene. This CDR3 spans 16 amino acids. Germline V gene data show CDR1 as LGHNT and CDR2 as FRNRAP. The V end was cut by 7 bases, the J end by 0 bases, with 18 bases between. CDR3 in DNA: TGTGCTAGTGCCGAGACCGGAACCTTTACTAACTATGGCTACACCTTC. Translation gives CASAETGTFTNYGYTF.

This clone was detected once. This chain joins TRBV19 and TRBJ2-2, with no clear D. V was cut by 3 bases and J by 6 bases, with 5 bases left in between. This CDR3 is 12 amino acids long. Germline V gives CDR1 LNHDA, CDR2 SQIVND (reference sequence). CDR3 amino acids: CASSIWSGELFF. CDR3 DNA sequence: TGTGCCAGTAGTATCTGGTCCGGGGAGCTGTTTTTT.

A single count supports this clone. DNA of the CDR3: TGTGCCAGCAGTTTATTCCTAGCGGCCTCGGTCAAAAACATTCAGTACTTC. This sequence encodes CASSLFLAASVKNIQYF. The chain combines TRBV28 with TRBJ2-4; the match to TRBD2 covers 7 bases. The J segment lost 3 bases and the V segment lost 1 base, leaving 9 bases of the junction unmatched. This CDR3 is 17 amino acids long. Germline-derived CDR1 and CDR2 are MDHEN and SYDVKM.

The count of this clone is one. The rearrangement joins TRBV6-5 to TRBJ1-4, with a weak D call TRBD1 (5 bases). The CDR3 is made up of 15 amino acids. Per the germline V gene, CDR1 is MNHEY and CDR2 is SVGAGI. V dropped 0 bases and J dropped 7 bases, with 12 bases sitting between them. The CDR3 DNA reads TGTGCCAGCAGTTACTCCCAGGGAAATGGTGAAAAACTGTTTTTT. Translation: CASSYSQGNGEKLFF.

This chain joins TRBV13 and TRBJ1-1, with no clear D. The CDR3 length is 12 residues. CDR1 is PRHDT and CDR2 is FYEKMQ in the germline V gene (reference sequence). V was cut by 1 base and J by 3 bases, with 3 bases left in between. The CDR3 loop reads CASSLEYTEAFF. The CDR3 DNA is TGTGCCAGCAGCTTAGAGTACACTGAAGCTTTCTTT.